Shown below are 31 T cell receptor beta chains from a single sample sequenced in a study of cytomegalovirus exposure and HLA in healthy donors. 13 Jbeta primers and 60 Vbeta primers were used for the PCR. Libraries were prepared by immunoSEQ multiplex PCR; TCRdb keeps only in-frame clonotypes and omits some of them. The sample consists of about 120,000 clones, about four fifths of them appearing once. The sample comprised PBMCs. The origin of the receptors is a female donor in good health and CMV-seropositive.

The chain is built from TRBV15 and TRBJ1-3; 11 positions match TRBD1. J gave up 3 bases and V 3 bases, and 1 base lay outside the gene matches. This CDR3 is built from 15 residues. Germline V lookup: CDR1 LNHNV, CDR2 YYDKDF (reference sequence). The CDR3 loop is CATSSGTGGGNTIYF. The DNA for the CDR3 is TGTGCCACCAGCAGTGGGACAGGGGGTGGAAACACCATATATTTT.

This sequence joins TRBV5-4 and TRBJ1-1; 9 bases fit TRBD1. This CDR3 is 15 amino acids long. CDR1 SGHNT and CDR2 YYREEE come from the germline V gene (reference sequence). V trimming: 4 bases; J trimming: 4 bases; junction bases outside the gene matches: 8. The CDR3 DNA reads TGTGCCAGCAGCATCGGGACAGGGAGGGGCACTGAAGCTTTCTTT. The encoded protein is CASSIGTGRGTEAFF.

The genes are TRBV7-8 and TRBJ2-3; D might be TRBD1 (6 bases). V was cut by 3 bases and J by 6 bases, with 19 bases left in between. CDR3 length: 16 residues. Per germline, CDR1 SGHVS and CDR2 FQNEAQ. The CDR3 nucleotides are TGTGCCAGCAGCTTGAGATTGGGGGCCCCTCCGGATACGCAGTATTTT. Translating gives CASSLRLGAPPDTQYF.

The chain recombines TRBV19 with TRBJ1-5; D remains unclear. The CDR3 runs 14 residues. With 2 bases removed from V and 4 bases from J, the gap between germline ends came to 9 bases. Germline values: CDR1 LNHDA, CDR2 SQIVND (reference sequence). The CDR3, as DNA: TGTGCCAGTAGTATATTAACGGTAAATCAGCCCCAGCATTTT. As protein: CASSILTVNQPQHF.

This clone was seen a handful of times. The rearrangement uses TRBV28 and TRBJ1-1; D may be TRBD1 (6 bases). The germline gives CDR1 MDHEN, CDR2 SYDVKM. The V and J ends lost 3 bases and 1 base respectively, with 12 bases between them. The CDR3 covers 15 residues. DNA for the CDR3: TGTGCCAGCAGTTTTTACAGGGATCGGAACACTGAAGCTTTCTTT. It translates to CASSFYRDRNTEAFF.

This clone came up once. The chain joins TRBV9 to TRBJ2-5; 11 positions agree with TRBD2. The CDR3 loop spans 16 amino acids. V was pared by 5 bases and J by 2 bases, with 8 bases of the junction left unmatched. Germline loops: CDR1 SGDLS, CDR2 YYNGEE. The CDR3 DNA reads TGTGCCAGCAGTTTAATGTCTAGCGGGGGGCAAGAGACCCAGTACTTC. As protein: CASSLMSSGGQETQYF.

The CDR3 DNA reads TGTGCCAGCAGCCAAGACAATACTAGCGGGGCGATGGAAGAGACCCAGTACTTC. Protein sequence: CASSQDNTSGAMEETQYF. J is TRBJ2-5 and V is TRBV14, with 10 bases aligning to TRBD2. CDR3 length equals 18 residues. CDR1 and CDR2 from the germline V gene are SGHDN and FVKESK. The V segment lost 0 bases and the J segment 3 bases; nucleotides outside the gene matches: 10.

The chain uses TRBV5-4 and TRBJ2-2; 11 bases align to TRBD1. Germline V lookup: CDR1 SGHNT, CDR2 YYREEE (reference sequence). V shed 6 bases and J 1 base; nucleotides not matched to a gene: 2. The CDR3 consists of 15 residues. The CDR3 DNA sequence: TGTGCCAGCATGGACAGGGGGCAGAACACCGGGGAGCTGTTTTTT. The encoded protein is CASMDRGQNTGELFF.

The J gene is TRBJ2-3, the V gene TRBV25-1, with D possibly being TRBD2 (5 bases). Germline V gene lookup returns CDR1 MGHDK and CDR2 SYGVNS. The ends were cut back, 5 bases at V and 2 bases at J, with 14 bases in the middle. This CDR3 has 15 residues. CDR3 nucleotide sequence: TGTGCCAGCAGTTATGAGGGCAGCCTCACAGATACGCAGTATTTT. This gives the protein CASSYEGSLTDTQYF. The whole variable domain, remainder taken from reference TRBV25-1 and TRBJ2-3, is EADIYQTPRYLVIGTGKKITLECSQTMGHDKMYWYQQDPGMELHLIHYSYGVNSTEKGDLSSESTVSRIRTEHFPLTLESARPSHTSQYLCASSYEGSLTDTQYFGPGTRLTVL.

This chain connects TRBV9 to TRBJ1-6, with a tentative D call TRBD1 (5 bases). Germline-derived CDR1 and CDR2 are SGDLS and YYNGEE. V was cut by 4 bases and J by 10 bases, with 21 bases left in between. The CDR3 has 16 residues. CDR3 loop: CASSPRRGGTSSPLHF. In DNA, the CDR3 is TGTGCCAGCAGCCCCCGTCGCGGGGGGACGTCCTCACCCCTCCACTTT. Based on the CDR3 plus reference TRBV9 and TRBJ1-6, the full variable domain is DSGVTQTPKHLITATGQRVTLRCSPRSGDLSVYWYQQSLDQGLQFLIQYYNGEERAKGNILERFSAQQFPDLHSELNLSSLELGDSALYFCASSPRRGGTSSPLHFGNGTRLTVT.

The CDR3 spells CASSSGGGTEAFF. Written as DNA, the CDR3 is TGTGCCAGCAGTTCAGGGGGTGGCACAGAAGCTTTCTTT. This sequence joins TRBV28 and TRBJ1-1; 7 positions match TRBD1. Losses at the gene ends were 4 bases for V and 8 bases for J; bases not matched to a gene: 7. Germline V CDR1 and CDR2: MDHEN, SYDVKM. The CDR3 length is 13 residues.

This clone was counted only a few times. The CDR3 DNA reads TGTGCCAGCAGCCCGACGGGACAGATCTTTGGCTACACCTTC. Its translation is CASSPTGQIFGYTF. The chain has TRBV9 and TRBJ1-2; 7 positions agree with TRBD1. With 4 bases clipped from V and 7 bases from J, the junction kept 10 bases outside the gene matches. The germline gives CDR1 SGDLS, CDR2 YYNGEE. The CDR3 runs 14 residues.

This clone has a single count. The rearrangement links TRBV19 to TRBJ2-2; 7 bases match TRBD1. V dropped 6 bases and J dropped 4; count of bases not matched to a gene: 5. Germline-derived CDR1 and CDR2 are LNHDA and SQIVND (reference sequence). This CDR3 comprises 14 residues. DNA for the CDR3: TGTGCCAGTAGCACGACAGGGCCCACCGGGGAGCTGTTTTTT. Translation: CASSTTGPTGELFF.

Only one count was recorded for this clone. The CDR3 DNA reads TGTGCCATCAGTCAAGCTTTTACAGATACGCAGTATTTT. Residues: CAISQAFTDTQYF. The V call is TRBV10-3, the J call TRBJ2-3; D not resolved. The V end was cut by 5 bases, the J end by 3 bases, with 9 bases between. The V gene's germline CDR1 is ENHRY and CDR2 SYGVKD. This CDR3 region has 13 residues.

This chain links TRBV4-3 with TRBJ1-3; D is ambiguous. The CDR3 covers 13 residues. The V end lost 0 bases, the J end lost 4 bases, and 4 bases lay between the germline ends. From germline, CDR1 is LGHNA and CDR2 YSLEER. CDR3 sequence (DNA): TGCGCCAGCAGCCAAGACAGGGGAAACACCATATATTTT. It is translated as CASSQDRGNTIYF.

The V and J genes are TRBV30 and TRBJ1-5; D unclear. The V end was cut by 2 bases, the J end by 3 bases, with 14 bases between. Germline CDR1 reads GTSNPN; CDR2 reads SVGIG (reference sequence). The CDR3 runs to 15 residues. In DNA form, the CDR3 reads TGTGCCTGGAGTTCGATTGCAGAAATCAATCAGCCCCAGCATTTT. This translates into CAWSSIAEINQPQHF.

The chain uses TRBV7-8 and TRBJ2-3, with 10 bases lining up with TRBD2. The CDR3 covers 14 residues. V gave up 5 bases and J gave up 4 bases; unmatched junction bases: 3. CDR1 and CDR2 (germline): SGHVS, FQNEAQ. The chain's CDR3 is CASSPGTSADTQYF. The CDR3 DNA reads TGTGCCAGCAGCCCCGGGACTAGCGCAGATACGCAGTATTTT.

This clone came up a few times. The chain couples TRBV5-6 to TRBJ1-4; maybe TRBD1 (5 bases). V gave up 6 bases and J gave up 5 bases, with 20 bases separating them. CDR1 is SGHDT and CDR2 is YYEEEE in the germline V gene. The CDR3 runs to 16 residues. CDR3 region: CASTRLGGSKNEKLFF. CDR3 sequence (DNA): TGTGCCAGCACCCGACTCGGGGGGAGTAAAAATGAAAAACTGTTTTTT.

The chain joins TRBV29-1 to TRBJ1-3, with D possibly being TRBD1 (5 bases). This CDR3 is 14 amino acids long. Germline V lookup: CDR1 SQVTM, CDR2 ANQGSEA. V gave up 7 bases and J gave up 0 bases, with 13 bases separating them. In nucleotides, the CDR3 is TGCAGCGCTATGTTCGGGGGCTCTGGAAACACCATATATTTT. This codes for CSAMFGGSGNTIYF.

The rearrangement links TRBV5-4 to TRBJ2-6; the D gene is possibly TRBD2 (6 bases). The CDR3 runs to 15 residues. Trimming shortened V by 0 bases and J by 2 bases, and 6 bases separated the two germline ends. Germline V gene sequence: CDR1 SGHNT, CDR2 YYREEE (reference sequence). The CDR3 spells CASSLAGAGANVLTF. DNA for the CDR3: TGTGCCAGCAGCTTGGCGGGGGCTGGGGCCAACGTCCTGACTTTC. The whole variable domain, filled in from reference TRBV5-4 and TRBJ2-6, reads ETGVTQSPTHLIKTRGQQVTLRCSSQSGHNTVSWYQQALGQGPQFIFQYYREEENGRGNFPPRFSGLQFPNYSSELNVNALELDDSALYLCASSLAGAGANVLTFGAGSRLTVL.

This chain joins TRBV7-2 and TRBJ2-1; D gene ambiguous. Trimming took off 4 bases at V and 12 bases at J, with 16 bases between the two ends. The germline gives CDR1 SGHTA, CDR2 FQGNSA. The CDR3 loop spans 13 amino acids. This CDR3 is CASSSTSSSGQFF. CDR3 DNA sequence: TGTGCCAGCAGCTCCACCTCTTCTAGTGGGCAGTTCTTC.

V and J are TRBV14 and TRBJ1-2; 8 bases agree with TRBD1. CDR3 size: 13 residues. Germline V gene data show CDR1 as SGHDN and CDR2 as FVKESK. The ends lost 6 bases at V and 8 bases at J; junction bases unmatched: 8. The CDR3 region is CASRAGTGKGYTF. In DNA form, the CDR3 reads TGTGCCAGCAGGGCCGGGACAGGAAAAGGCTACACCTTC. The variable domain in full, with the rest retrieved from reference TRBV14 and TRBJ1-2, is EAGVTQFPSHSVIEKGQTVTLRCDPISGHDNLYWYRRVMGKEIKFLLHFVKESKQDESGMPNNRFLAERTGGTYSTLKVQPAELEDSGVYFCASRAGTGKGYTFGSGTRLTVV.

The CDR3 region has the DNA TGTGCCAGCAGCTTGGGGGCAGGGGGCCGGTCCGGGGAGCTGTTTTTT. This encodes CASSLGAGGRSGELFF. The V gene is TRBV5-4, the J gene TRBJ2-2; TRBD1 matches 8 bases. The junction had 7 bases not matched to a gene; V was cut back by 0 bases and J by 6 bases. Germline V gene sequence: CDR1 SGHNT, CDR2 YYREEE (reference sequence). This CDR3 comprises 16 residues.

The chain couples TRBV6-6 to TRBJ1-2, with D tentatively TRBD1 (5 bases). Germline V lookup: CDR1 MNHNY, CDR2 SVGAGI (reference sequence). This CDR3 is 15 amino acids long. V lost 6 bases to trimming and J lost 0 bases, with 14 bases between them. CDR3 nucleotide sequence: TGTGCCAGCAGACAATATTCAGGGACTAACTATGGCTACACCTTC. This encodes CASRQYSGTNYGYTF.

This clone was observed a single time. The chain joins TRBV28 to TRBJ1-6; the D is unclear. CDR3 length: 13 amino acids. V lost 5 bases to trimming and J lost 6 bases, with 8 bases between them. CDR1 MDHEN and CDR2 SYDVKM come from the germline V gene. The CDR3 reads CASSIEINSPLHF. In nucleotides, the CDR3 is TGTGCCAGCAGTATCGAGATTAATTCACCCCTCCACTTT.

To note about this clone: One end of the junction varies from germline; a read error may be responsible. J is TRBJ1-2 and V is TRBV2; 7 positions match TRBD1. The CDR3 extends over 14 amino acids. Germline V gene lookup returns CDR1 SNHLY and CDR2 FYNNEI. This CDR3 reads CASKVNRGNYGYIF. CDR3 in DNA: TGTGCCAGCAAGGTAAACAGGGGAAACTATGGCTACATCTTC.

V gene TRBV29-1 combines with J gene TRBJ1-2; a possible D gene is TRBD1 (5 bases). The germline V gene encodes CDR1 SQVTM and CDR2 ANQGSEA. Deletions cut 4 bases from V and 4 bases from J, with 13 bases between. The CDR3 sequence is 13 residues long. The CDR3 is CSVGVGGSYGYTF. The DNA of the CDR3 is TGCAGCGTTGGGGTCGGGGGTAGCTATGGCTACACCTTC.

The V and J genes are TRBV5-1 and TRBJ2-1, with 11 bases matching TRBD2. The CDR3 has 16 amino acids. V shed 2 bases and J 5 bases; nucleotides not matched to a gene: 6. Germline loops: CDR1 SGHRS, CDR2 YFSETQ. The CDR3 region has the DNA TGCGCCAGCAGCTTTCCGGGGGGACTAGCGGACAATGAGCAGTTCTTC. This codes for CASSFPGGLADNEQFF.

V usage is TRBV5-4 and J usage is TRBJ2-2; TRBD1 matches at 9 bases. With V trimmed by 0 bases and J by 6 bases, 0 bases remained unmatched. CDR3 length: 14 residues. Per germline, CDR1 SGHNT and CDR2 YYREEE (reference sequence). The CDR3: CASSLGQGAGELFF. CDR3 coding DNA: TGTGCCAGCAGCTTGGGACAGGGGGCCGGGGAGCTGTTTTTT.

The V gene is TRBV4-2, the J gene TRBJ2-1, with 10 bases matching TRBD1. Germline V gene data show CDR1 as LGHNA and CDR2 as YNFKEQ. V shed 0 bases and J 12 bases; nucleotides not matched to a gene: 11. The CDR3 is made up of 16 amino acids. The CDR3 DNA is TGTGCCAGCAGCCAAGAACCCGGGACAGGGGCGGGTGGGCAGTTCTTC. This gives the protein CASSQEPGTGAGGQFF.

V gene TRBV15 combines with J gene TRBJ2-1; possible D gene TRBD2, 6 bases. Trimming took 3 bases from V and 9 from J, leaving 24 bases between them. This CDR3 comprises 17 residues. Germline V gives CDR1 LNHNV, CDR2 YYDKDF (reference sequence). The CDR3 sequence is CATSSRPPRGRVLEQFF. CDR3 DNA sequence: TGTGCCACCAGCAGTAGACCCCCGCGGGGCCGCGTCCTTGAGCAGTTCTTC.